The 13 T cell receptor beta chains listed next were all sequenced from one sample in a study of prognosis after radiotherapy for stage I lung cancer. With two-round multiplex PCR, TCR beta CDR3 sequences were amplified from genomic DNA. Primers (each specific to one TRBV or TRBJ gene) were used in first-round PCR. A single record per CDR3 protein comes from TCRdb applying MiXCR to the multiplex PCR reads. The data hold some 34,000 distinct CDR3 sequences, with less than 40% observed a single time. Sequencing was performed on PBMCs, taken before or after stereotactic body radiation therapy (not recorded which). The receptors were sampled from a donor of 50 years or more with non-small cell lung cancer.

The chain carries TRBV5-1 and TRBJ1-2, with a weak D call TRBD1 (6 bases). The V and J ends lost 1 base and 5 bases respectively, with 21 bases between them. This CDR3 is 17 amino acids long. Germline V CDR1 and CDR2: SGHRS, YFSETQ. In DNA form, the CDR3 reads TGCGCCAGCAGCTTGTGGTGCGGCGGGGGCGCTGGGTATGGCTACACCTTC. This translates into CASSLWCGGGAGYGYTF.

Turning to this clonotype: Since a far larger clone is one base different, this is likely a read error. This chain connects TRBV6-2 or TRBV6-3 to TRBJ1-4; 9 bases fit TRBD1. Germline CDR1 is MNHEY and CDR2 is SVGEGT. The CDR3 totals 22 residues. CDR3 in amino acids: CASSEFGTGWRGRYATNERLFF. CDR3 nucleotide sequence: TGTGCCAGCAGTGAATTTGGGACAGGGTGGCGAGGGCGGTATGCAACTAATGAAAGACTGTTTTTT.

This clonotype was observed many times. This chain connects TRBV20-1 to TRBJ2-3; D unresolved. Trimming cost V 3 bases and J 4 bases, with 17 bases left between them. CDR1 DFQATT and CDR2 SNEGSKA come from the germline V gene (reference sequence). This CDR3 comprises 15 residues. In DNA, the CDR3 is TGCAGTGCTAGTGTCAGTGGCTCCGAGGCAGATACGCAGTATTTT. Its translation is CSASVSGSEADTQYF.

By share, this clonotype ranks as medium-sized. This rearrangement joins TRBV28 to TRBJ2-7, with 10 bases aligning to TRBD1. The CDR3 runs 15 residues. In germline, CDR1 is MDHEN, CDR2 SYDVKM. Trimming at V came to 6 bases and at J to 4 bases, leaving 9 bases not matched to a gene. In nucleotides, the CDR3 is TGTGCCAGCAGCTTTGGGACAGGGGCGGGATACGAGCAGTACTTC. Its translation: CASSFGTGAGYEQYF. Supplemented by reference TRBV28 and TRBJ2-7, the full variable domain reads DVKVTQSSRYLVKRTGEKVFLECVQDMDHENMFWYRQDPGLGLRLIYFSYDVKMKEKGDIPEGYSVSREKKERFSLILESASTNQTSMYLCASSFGTGAGYEQYFGPGTRLTVT.

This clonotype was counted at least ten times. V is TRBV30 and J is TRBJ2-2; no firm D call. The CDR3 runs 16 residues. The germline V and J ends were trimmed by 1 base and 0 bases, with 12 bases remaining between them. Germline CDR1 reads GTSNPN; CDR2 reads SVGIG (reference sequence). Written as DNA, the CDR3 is TGTGCCTGGAGTGGTAATACCGCCGCGAACACCGGGGAGCTGTTTTTT. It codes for CAWSGNTAANTGELFF.

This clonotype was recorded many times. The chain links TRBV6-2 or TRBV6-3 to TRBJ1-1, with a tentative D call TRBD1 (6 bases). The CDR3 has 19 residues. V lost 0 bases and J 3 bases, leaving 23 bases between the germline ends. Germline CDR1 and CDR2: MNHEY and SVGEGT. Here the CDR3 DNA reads TGTGCCAGCAGTTACTCGATATCGGGTTTGGCAGGGGTGGACACTGAAGCTTTCTTT. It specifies CASSYSISGLAGVDTEAFF.

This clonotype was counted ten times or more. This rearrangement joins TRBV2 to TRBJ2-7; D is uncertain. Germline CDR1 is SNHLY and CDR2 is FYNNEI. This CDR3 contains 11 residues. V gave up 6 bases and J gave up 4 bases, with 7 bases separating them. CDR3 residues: CASRSQYEQYF. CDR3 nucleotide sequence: TGTGCCAGCAGGAGTCAGTACGAGCAGTACTTC.

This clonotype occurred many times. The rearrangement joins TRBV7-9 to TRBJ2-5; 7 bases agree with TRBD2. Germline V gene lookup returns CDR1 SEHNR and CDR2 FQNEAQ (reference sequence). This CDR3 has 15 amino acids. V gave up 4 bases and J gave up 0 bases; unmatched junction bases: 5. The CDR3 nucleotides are TGTGCCAGCAGCTCTAGCGGTTCGTACCAAGAGACCCAGTACTTC. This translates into CASSSSGSYQETQYF.

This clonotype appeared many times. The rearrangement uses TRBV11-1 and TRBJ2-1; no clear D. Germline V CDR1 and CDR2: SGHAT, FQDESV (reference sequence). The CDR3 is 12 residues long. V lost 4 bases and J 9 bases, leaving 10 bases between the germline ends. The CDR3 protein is CASSSLPTEQFF. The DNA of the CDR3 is TGTGCCAGCAGCTCCCTACCCACTGAGCAGTTCTTC.

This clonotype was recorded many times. CDR3 protein: CASRGAGTDTQYF. The CDR3 DNA sequence: TGCGCCAGCAGGGGGGCGGGCACAGATACGCAGTATTTT. The chain employs TRBV5-1 and TRBJ2-3; perhaps TRBD1 as D (6 bases). The CDR3 is 13 residues long. CDR1 is SGHRS and CDR2 is YFSETQ in the germline V gene. The V and J ends lost 5 bases and 1 base respectively, with 8 bases between them.

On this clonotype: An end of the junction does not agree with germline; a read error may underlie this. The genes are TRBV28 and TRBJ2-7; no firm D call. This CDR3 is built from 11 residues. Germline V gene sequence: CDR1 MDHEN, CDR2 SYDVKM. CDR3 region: CAGSPGTEQYF. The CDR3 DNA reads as TGTGCCGGCAGCCCTGGCACCGAGCAGTACTTC.

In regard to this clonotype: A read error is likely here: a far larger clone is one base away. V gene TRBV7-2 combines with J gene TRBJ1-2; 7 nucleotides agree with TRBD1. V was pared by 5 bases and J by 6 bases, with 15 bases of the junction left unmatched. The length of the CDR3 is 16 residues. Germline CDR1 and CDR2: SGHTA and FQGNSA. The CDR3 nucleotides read TGTGCCAGCAGCCCCCATCGAGGAGGGGGCTCCGATGGCTACACCTTC. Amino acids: CASSPHRGGGSDGYTF.

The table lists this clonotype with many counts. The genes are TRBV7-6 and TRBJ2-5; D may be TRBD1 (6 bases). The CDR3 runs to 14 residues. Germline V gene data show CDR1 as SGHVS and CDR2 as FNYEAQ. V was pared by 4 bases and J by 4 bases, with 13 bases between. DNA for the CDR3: TGTGCCAGCAGCTCCGCGAGGGGGTTAGAGACCCAGTACTTC. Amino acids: CASSSARGLETQYF.